Listed below are T cell receptor beta chains from one sample, sequenced in a study of memory CD4+ T cells and cytomegalovirus serostatus. This table comes from immunoSEQ multiplex PCR, and its TCRdb copy is limited to in-frame clones, with some not included. The sample has tens of thousands of clones; 70% to 80% are singletons. Sequenced material: memory CD4+ T cells from blood. Every receptor here comes from an adult in good health and CMV-seronegative. Each CDR3 is given with its conserved first and last residue. The order of the fields is J gene, D gene, CDR3 length, V gene, clone size, CDR3 DNA, CDR3 protein. D genes are given only for firm matches. Part of the rows lack a size; the others show once, few, many or a class for expanded clones.

>TRBJ1-2|TRBD1|16|TRBV4-1|.
TGCGCCAGCAGCCAAGGGTCCGGCAGGGGGCAGCGAGGCTACACCTTC
CASSQGSGRGQRGYTF
>TRBJ2-1|.|15|TRBV7-6|.
TGTGCCAGCAGCTTAGCGATTAGTACCAACAATGAGCAGTTCTTC
CASSLAISTNNEQFF
>TRBJ2-1|.|11|TRBV29-1|medium-sized
TGCAGCTCTGGGCCCCGCAATGAGCAGTTCTTC
CSSGPRNEQFF
>TRBJ1-5|.|15|TRBV4-2|few
TGTGCCAGCAGCGGATCACGGGGGATCGGGCAGCCCCAGCATTTT
CASSGSRGIGQPQHF
>TRBJ1-1|.|13|TRBV7-9|.
TGTGCCAGCAGCTTGCTAGGAGGGCGTGAAGCTTTCTTT
CASSLLGGREAFF
>TRBJ2-7|.|14|TRBV5-5|.
TGTGCCAGCAGCGTCCCACGATCCGCCTACGAGCAGTACTTC
CASSVPRSAYEQYF
>TRBJ1-3|.|15|TRBV11-3|.
TGTGCCAGCAGCTTGGACAGACCCTCCGGAAACACCATATATTTT
CASSLDRPSGNTIYF
>TRBJ1-6|.|14|TRBV4-3|.
TGCGCCAGCAGTCGATCCGGGTCGAGTTCACCCCTCCACTTT
CASSRSGSSSPLHF
>TRBJ2-2|TRBD2|19|TRBV5-1|.
TGCGCCAGCAGCTTGGCCTCTAGCGGGGCCCGTTATGGGACCGGGGAGCTGTTTTTT
CASSLASSGARYGTGELFF
>TRBJ2-7|.|13|TRBV10-3|.
TGTGCCATCAGTGCCAGCGGGTCCTACGAGCAGTACTTC
CAISASGSYEQYF
>TRBJ1-4|.|16|TRBV4-1|few
TGCGCCAGCAGCCCGATTTTAAGTTCAGGACCTGAAAAACTGTTTTTT
CASSPILSSGPEKLFF
>TRBJ2-7|.|13|TRBV14|.
TGTGCCAGCAGCCAACAACAGTACTACGAGCAGTACTTC
CASSQQQYYEQYF
>TRBJ2-2|.|14|TRBV7-3|.
TGTGCCAGCAGCTCGGGACACTTCACCGGGGAGCTGTTTTTT
CASSSGHFTGELFF
>TRBJ2-2|TRBD1|16|TRBV7-8|.
TGTGCCAGCAGCTACGACAGGGTCGAGAACACCGGGGAGCTGTTTTTT
CASSYDRVENTGELFF
>TRBJ1-3|.|13|TRBV6-5|.
TGTGCCAGCAGCCGCGAAAGGGGAAACACCATATATTTT
CASSRERGNTIYF
>TRBJ1-5|.|15|TRBV4-1|.
TGCGCCAGCAGCCAAGCCAGGGAGGTAGGCCAGCCCCAGCATTTT
CASSQAREVGQPQHF
>TRBJ2-1|TRBD2|20|TRBV7-3|.
TGTGCCAGCAGCCGTCCAGGTAGGAGTAGCGGGGTTAGCTCCTACAATGAGCAGTTCTTC
CASSRPGRSSGVSSYNEQFF
>TRBJ1-3|.|16|TRBV5-4|.
TGTGCCAGCAGCCTGCAATGGGCACATGCTGGAAACACCATATATTTT
CASSLQWAHAGNTIYF
>TRBJ1-5|.|13|TRBV5-1|few
TGCGCCAGCAGACCCGACATAAATCAGCCCCAGCATTTT
CASRPDINQPQHF
>TRBJ1-2|TRBD1|14|TRBV7-3|.
TGTGCCAGCAGGGCGGACATCCAGGGGGATGGCTACACCTTC
CASRADIQGDGYTF
>TRBJ2-2|.|14|TRBV7-6|.
TGTGCCAGCAGCCCCGGGACTCTGACCGGGGAGCTGTTTTTT
CASSPGTLTGELFF
>TRBJ2-3|TRBD2|15|TRBV19|.
TGTGCCAGTAGTATGGTAGCGGGGGGCACAGATACGCAGTATTTT
CASSMVAGGTDTQYF
>TRBJ2-7|.|12|TRBV18|.
TGTGCCAGCTCAGACTCGTCCTACGAGCAGTACTTC
CASSDSSYEQYF
>TRBJ2-5|.|15|TRBV1|.
TGCACCAGCAGGTATGCAGGGTGTGTTCGAAAGACCCAGTACTTC
CTSRYAGCVRKTQYF